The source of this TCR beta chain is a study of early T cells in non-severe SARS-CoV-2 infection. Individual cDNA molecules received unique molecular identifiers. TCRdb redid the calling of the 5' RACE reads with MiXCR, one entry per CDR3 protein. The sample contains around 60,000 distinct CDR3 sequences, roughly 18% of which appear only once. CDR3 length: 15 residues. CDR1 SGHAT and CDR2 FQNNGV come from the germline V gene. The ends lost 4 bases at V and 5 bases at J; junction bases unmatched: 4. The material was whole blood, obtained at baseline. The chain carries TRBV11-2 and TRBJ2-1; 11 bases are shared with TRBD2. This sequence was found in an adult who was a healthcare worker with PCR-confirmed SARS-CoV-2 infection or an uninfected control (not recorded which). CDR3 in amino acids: CASSSLAGENNEQFF. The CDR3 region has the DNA TGTGCCAGCAGCTCACTAGCGGGGGAGAACAATGAGCAGTTCTTC.